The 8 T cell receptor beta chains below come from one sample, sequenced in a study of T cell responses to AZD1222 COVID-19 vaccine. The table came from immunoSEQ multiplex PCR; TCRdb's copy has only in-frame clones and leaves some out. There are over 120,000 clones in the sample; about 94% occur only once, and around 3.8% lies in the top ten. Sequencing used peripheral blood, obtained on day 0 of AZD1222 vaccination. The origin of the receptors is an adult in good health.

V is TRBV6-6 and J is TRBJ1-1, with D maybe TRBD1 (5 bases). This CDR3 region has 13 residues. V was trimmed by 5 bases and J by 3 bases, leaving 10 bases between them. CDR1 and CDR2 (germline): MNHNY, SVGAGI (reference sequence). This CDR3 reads CASSRRGDTEAFF. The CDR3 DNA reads TGTGCCAGCAGTCGGAGGGGTGACACTGAAGCTTTCTTT.

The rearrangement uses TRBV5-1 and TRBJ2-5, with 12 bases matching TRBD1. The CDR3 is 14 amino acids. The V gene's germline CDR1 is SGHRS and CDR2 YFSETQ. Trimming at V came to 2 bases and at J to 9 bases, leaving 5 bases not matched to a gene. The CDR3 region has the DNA TGCGCCAGCAGCTTCTCGGGACAGGGGGCTTCCCAGTACTTC. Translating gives CASSFSGQGASQYF.

CDR3 nucleotide sequence: TGTGCCAGCAGCTGGGGGGACACCAAAGAGACCCAGTACTTC. It is translated as CASSWGDTKETQYF. The chain combines TRBV28 with TRBJ2-5; D is tentatively TRBD1 or TRBD2 (6 bases each). Per germline, CDR1 MDHEN and CDR2 SYDVKM. CDR3 length equals 14 residues. With 6 bases removed from V and 3 bases from J, the gap between germline ends came to 14 bases.

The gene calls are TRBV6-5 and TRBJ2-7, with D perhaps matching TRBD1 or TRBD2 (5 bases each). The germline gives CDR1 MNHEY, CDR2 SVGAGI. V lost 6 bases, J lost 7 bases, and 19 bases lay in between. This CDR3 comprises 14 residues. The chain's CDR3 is CASSSPGPWREQYF. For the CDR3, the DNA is TGTGCCAGCAGCTCCCCGGGACCCTGGCGGGAGCAGTACTTC.

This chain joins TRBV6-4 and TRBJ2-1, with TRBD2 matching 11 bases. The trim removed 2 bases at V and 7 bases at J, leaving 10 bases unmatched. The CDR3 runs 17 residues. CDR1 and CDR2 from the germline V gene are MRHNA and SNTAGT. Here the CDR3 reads CASSDMSLAGGGNEQFF. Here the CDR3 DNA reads TGTGCCAGCAGTGACATGAGCCTAGCGGGAGGTGGAAATGAGCAGTTCTTC.

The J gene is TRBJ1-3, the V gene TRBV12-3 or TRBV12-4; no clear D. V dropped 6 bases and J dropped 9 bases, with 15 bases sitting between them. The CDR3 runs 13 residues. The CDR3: CASSTDSGGTIYF. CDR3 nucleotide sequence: TGTGCCAGCAGCACCGATTCTGGCGGCACCATATATTTT.

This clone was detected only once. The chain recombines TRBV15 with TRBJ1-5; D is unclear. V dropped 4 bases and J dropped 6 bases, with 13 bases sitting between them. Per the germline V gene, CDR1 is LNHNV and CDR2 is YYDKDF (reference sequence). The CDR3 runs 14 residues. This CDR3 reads CATSIAALGQPQHF. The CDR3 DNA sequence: TGTGCCACCAGCATTGCGGCACTGGGTCAGCCCCAGCATTTT.

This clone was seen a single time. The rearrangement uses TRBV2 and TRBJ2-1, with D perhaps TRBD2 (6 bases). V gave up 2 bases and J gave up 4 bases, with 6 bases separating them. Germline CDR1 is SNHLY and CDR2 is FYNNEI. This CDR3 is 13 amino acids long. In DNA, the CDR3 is TGTGCCAGCAGTGAACTAGCGTACAATGAGCAGTTCTTC. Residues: CASSELAYNEQFF.